The source of this T cell receptor (beta chain) is a study of blood T cell repertoires in COVID-19 (dated by TCRdb to the early 2020s). In terms of the full investigation: The collaborator samples originated in the United States, Italy and Spain and spanned the acute and convalescent phases of COVID-19. The prospective study material was composed of cDNA or gDNA derived from T cells, B-cell-depleted T cells, or PBMCs. The dataset comprised deeply sampled blood TCRbeta repertoires from subjects exposed to, actively infected with, or recovered from COVID-19. The repertoires were released in a freely available public database meant as a resource for research on the immune response to SARS-CoV-2. The samples were drawn from two sources: the first 160 participants of the ongoing ImmuneRACE study, and 950 to 1,500 subjects contributed by 6 global collaborators. Sample metadata almost always included a de-identified subject ID, COVID-19 status, age in years and sex. Where available, HLA class I and class II types were taken from metadata supplied by the sample provider and were not determined by assay-based typing. Beyond this particular receptor, the publication reports: The quantity of clinical and demographic metadata differed by source and by participant and was supplied without curation.

This clone was observed a single time. What this receptor recognizes is not known. No per-base quality is available; no much larger clone lies one base away. CDR1 MDHEN and CDR2 SYDVKM are derived from the germline V gene. After removal of 10 bases from V and 2 bases from J, the junction retains 8 bases not matched to a gene. From cysteine to phenylalanine, the CDR3 is 14 amino acids long. The DNA shown is the 42-base CDR3, in frame from base 1. Whole blood was collected in K2EDTA tubes by collaborating institutions according to the institutions' own protocols. Collaborator samples were shipped for TCRbeta analysis as frozen whole blood, isolated PBMCs, or DNA extracted from either sample type. TCRbeta CDR3 regions were amplified from genomic DNA using the immunoSEQ Assay, a bias-controlled multiplex PCR. Per the authors' processing: Nucleated cell counts per sample were estimated from amplification of reference gene primers within the assay. Sequence reads were collapsed and filtered to measure the absolute abundance of every unique TCRbeta CDR3 rearrangement. For each sample, productive Simpson clonality was calculated as the square root of Simpson's diversity index over productive rearrangements. This is the immuneACCESS table as TCRdb keeps it, with only in-frame sequences that have V and J called. A part of the clones is gone; compared with another copy, unresolved V genes explain less than half, and the rest is unexplained. V and J calls and clone size are copied from that table; D and trimming were computed from the DNA. The sample includes about 150,000 clones, with about 90% observed a single time. The biggest ten clones account for less than 0.6% of the sample.

Recombination connected TRBV28 to TRBJ1-1, and 9 junction bases match TRBD1. Specimen: peripheral blood. The origin of this receptor is a man between 50 and 59 years old with acute or convalescent COVID-19. The nucleotide sequence reads as follows: TGTGCCACCTCCCGACAGGGGGGCAACACTGAAGCTTTCTTT. It specifies CATSRQGGNTEAFF.